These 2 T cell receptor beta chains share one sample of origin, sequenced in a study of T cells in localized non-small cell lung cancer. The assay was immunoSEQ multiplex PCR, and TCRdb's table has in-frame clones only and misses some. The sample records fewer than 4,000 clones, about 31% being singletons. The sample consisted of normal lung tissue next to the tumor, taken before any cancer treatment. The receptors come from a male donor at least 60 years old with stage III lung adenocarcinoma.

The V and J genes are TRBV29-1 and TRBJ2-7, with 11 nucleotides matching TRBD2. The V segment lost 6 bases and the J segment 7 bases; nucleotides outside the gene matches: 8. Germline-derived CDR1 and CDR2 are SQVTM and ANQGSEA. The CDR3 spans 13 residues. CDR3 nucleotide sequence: TGCAGCGTCGCACTAGCGGGAGAAGTGGAGCAGTACTTC. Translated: CSVALAGEVEQYF.

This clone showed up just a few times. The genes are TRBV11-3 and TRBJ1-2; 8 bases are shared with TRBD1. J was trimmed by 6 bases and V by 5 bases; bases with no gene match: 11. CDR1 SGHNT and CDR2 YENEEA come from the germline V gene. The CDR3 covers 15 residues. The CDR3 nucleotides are TGTGCCAGCAGCCCATTTAGGACAGGGAATAATGGCTACACCTTC. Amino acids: CASSPFRTGNNGYTF.